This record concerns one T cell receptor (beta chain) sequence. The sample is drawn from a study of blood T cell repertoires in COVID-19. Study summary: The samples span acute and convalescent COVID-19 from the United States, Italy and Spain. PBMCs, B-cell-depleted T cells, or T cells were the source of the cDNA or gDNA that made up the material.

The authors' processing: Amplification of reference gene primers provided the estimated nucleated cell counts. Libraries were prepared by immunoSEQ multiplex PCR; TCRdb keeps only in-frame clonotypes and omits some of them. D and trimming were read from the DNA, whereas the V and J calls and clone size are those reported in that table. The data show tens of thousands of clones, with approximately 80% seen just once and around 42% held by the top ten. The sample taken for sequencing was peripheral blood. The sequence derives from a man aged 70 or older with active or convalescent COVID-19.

CDR3 nucleotides: TGTGCCAGCAGTGAACCAGGGAACGAAAAACTGTTTTTT. Protein sequence: CASSEPGNEKLFF. The chain employs TRBV6-1 and TRBJ1-4; tentative D call: TRBD1 (5 bases). CDR1 and CDR2 from the germline V gene are MNHNS and SASEGT. Trimming pared 2 bases from V and 8 bases from J, leaving 9 bases between. The CDR3 has 13 residues.